The 31 T cell receptor beta chains in this list originate from one sample, sequenced in a study of regulatory T cells in long-lasting Graves disease. Arm-PCR of CDR3 regions and iRepertoire HTBI primers were used to build TCR beta libraries. TCRdb reprocessed the multiplex PCR reads with MiXCR, giving one entry per CDR3 protein. The sample gives almost 350,000 distinct CDR3 sequences, roughly 21% of which show up once; 29% is in the top ten. Time point reported: persistent/refractory GD, antithyroid drugs over 5 years with positive TRAb. The TCR library was prepared using RNA isolated from PBMCs. This specimen was peripheral blood mononuclear cells (PBMCs), taken when the disease was refractory, from a patient treated with antithyroid drugs. Every receptor here comes from a female donor with Graves disease.

Ten or more counts support this clonotype. The chain couples TRBV20-1 to TRBJ2-5; tentative D call: TRBD2 (6 bases). The germline V gene encodes CDR1 DFQATT and CDR2 SNEGSKA (reference sequence). V lost 0 bases, J lost 0 bases, and 14 bases lay in between. The CDR3 sequence is 16 residues long. CDR3 loop: CSARDLRLANQETQYF. In DNA form, the CDR3 reads TGCAGTGCTAGAGATCTTAGGCTAGCGAACCAAGAGACCCAGTACTTC.

This clonotype was seen many times. The genes are TRBV20-1 and TRBJ2-7; D ambiguous. The CDR3 covers 12 residues. The V gene lost 6 bases and the J gene lost 0 bases, with 9 bases spanning the gap. Per the germline V gene, CDR1 is DFQATT and CDR2 is SNEGSKA (reference sequence). The CDR3 DNA sequence: TGCAGTGCCCCTGTCGGCTCCTACGAGCAGTACTTC. Its translation: CSAPVGSYEQYF.

This chain links TRBV20-1 with TRBJ1-1, with D unresolved. V was cut by 6 bases and J by 0 bases, with 11 bases left in between. The CDR3 has 13 residues. Germline loops: CDR1 DFQATT, CDR2 SNEGSKA (reference sequence). CDR3 bases: TGCAGTGCCAGCCCCTCGTTGAACACTGAAGCTTTCTTT. Its translation: CSASPSLNTEAFF.

This clonotype has more than one count but fewer than ten. This chain links TRBV7-9 with TRBJ1-5; no definite D call. Trimming took off 2 bases at V and 7 bases at J, with 9 bases between the two ends. CDR3 length: 13 amino acids. Looked up from germline, CDR1 is SEHNR and CDR2 is FQNEAQ (reference sequence). DNA for the CDR3: TGTGCCAGCAGCTTAACGGAGGCCCAGCCCCAGCATTTT. It is translated as CASSLTEAQPQHF.

The genes are TRBV7-2 and TRBJ2-7, with 7 bases lining up with TRBD1. Germline CDR1 is SGHTA and CDR2 is FQGNSA. V gave up 0 bases and J gave up 2 bases; unmatched junction bases: 10. The CDR3 sequence is 17 residues long. CDR3 sequence (DNA): TGTGCCAGCAGCTTAGCCCTCGGGACAGCCCCCGCCTACGAGCAGTACTTC. Its protein is CASSLALGTAPAYEQYF.

V and J are TRBV15 and TRBJ2-2, with D possibly matching TRBD1 (5 bases). From germline, CDR1 is LNHNV and CDR2 YYDKDF (reference sequence). V was trimmed by 5 bases and J by 4 bases, leaving 11 bases between them. The CDR3 is 14 residues long. CDR3 in DNA: TGTGCCACCAGCCGTGACAGTTCCACCGGGGAGCTGTTTTTT. Amino acid sequence: CATSRDSSTGELFF.

The V gene is TRBV6-1, the J gene TRBJ2-5; D is ambiguous. V lost 10 bases and J lost 5, with 11 bases in between. The CDR3 is 11 residues long. The germline V gene encodes CDR1 MNHNS and CDR2 SASEGT. The CDR3 protein is CATSLKETQYF. CDR3 coding DNA: TGTGCCACTTCTCTCAAGGAGACCCAGTACTTC.

This clonotype was observed many times. The chain has TRBV28 and TRBJ2-5; D is possibly TRBD2 (5 bases). Germline V CDR1 and CDR2: MDHEN, SYDVKM. CDR3 size: 17 residues. Trimming took off 5 bases at V and 2 bases at J, with 21 bases between the two ends. CDR3 loop: CASSPRSILAIQETQYF. In nucleotides, the CDR3 is TGTGCCAGCAGTCCTCGGTCGATCTTAGCGATTCAAGAGACCCAGTACTTC. The complete variable domain, with remaining parts taken from reference TRBV28 and TRBJ2-5, reads DVKVTQSSRYLVKRTGEKVFLECVQDMDHENMFWYRQDPGLGLRLIYFSYDVKMKEKGDIPEGYSVSREKKERFSLILESASTNQTSMYLCASSPRSILAIQETQYFGPGTRLLVL.

The CDR3 coding sequence is TGTGCTAGTGGTTTGGCCGGGACAGGGTTGATCGGGGAGCTGTTTTTT. It yields the protein CASGLAGTGLIGELFF. This chain uses TRBV12-5 with TRBJ2-2; TRBD1 agrees at 9 bases. This CDR3 is 16 amino acids long. Per the germline V gene, CDR1 is LGHNT and CDR2 is FRNRAP. The ends lost 1 base at V and 7 bases at J; junction bases unmatched: 7.

The J gene is TRBJ1-1, the V gene TRBV15; D remains unclear. The CDR3 runs to 13 residues. Germline values: CDR1 LNHNV, CDR2 YYDKDF (reference sequence). V was cut by 3 bases and J by 6 bases, with 11 bases left in between. CDR3 coding DNA: TGTGCCACCAGCAGTGGACTGATACCTGAAGCTTTCTTT. It yields the protein CATSSGLIPEAFF.

The chain links TRBV2 to TRBJ2-7; TRBD1 agrees at 7 bases. This CDR3 region has 13 residues. V lost 8 bases, J lost 0 bases, and 4 bases stayed unmatched. CDR1 and CDR2 (germline): SNHLY, FYNNEI. CDR3 coding DNA: TGTGCCAGCTGGGACAGACACTCCTACGAGCAGTACTTC. This sequence encodes CASWDRHSYEQYF.

Remarks on this clonotype: Germline is not matched at one junction end, which may reflect a read error. The rearrangement joins TRBV6-2 or TRBV6-3 to TRBJ1-1, with 7 bases fitting TRBD1. This CDR3 region has 14 residues. In germline, CDR1 is MNHEY, CDR2 SVGEGT. The CDR3 sequence is CASSEGAANTKAFF. CDR3 DNA: TGTGCCAGCAGCGAGGGGGCGGCTAACACTAAAGCTTTCTTT.

Many counts were recorded for this clonotype. This chain connects TRBV12-3 or TRBV12-4 to TRBJ1-1; 7 bases fit TRBD1. V gave up 7 bases and J gave up 3 bases; unmatched junction bases: 8. CDR3 length: 14 amino acids. CDR3 sequence reads: CASIHDREYTEAFF. The CDR3 bases are TGTGCCAGCATTCACGACAGGGAGTACACTGAAGCTTTCTTT.

This clonotype was picked up many times. The chain is built from TRBV2 and TRBJ1-1, with 7 bases lining up with TRBD1. The CDR3 is 13 amino acids. V lost 9 bases to trimming and J lost 2 bases; unmatched junction nucleotides: 6. Looked up from germline, CDR1 is SNHLY and CDR2 is FYNNEI. For the CDR3, the DNA is TGTGCCAGGGGAGGACAGGATAACACTGAAGCTTTCTTT. It encodes CARGGQDNTEAFF.

In its sample, this clonotype was seen a few times. The rearrangement links TRBV5-1 to TRBJ1-6; no definite D call. V was cut by 0 bases and J by 7 bases, with 5 bases left in between. CDR3 length: 13 amino acids. Germline V gene sequence: CDR1 SGHRS, CDR2 YFSETQ. The CDR3 reads CASSLETNSPLHF. The CDR3 DNA is TGCGCCAGCAGCTTGGAGACCAATTCACCCCTCCACTTT.

In the case of this clonotype: Its ends do not fully match the called genes, so a read error is possible. The rearrangement links TRBV6-2 or TRBV6-3 to TRBJ2-5; TRBD2 aligns across 8 bases. The V gene's germline CDR1 is MNHEY and CDR2 SVGEGT. The CDR3 extends over 15 amino acids. The CDR3: CGSSQSGGHQETQYF. The CDR3 DNA follows: TGTGGCAGCAGTCAAAGCGGGGGTCATCAAGAGACCCAGTACTTC.

V usage is TRBV10-2 and J usage is TRBJ2-7, with no clear D. The CDR3 runs 10 residues. CDR1 is WSHSY and CDR2 is SAAADI in the germline V gene. V lost 0 bases to trimming and J lost 6 bases, with 0 bases between them. The CDR3: CASSESEQYF. The CDR3 coding sequence is TGCGCCAGCAGTGAGTCCGAGCAGTACTTC.

At least ten counts were recorded for this clonotype. The rearrangement links TRBV7-2 to TRBJ2-5, with D maybe TRBD2 (5 bases). Trimming pared 3 bases from V and 7 bases from J, leaving 18 bases between. CDR1 SGHTA and CDR2 FQGNSA come from the germline V gene. CDR3 length equals 15 residues. CDR3 DNA sequence: TGTGCCAGCAGCTTTAGGGTTGAGGGATCGGGGACCCAGTACTTC. It yields the protein CASSFRVEGSGTQYF.

This clonotype turned up a few times. The genes are TRBV9 and TRBJ2-2, with 8 bases that match TRBD2. Germline V gene sequence: CDR1 SGDLS, CDR2 YYNGEE. The CDR3 runs to 15 residues. V dropped 7 bases and J dropped 6; count of bases not matched to a gene: 11. The CDR3 sequence is CASASGTSLSGELFF. Here the CDR3 DNA reads TGTGCCAGCGCGTCCGGGACTAGTCTCTCCGGGGAGCTGTTTTTT.

V and J are TRBV19 and TRBJ2-2; D is possibly TRBD2 (6 bases). CDR1 is LNHDA and CDR2 is SQIVND in the germline V gene (reference sequence). The ends were cut back, 6 bases at V and 9 bases at J, with 14 bases in the middle. This CDR3 has 13 amino acids. The CDR3 bases are TGTGCCAGTAGGGAGGGCCCGAAACGGGAGCTGTTTTTT. Its protein is CASREGPKRELFF.

This clonotype was detected many times. In DNA form, the CDR3 reads TGTGCCTCAACAGGGGGGGAGACTGAAGCTTTCTTT. This translates into CASTGGETEAFF. The chain has TRBV30 and TRBJ1-1, with 8 bases identical to TRBD1. This CDR3 region has 12 residues. CDR1 is GTSNPN, CDR2 SVGIG, per germline (reference sequence). V was clipped by 7 bases and J by 5 bases; unmatched bases: 6.

As DNA, the CDR3 is TGTGCCAGCAGCGCCGGGACAGGGATAAATTTTCCACCCCTCCACTTT. Its translation is CASSAGTGINFPPLHF. V usage is TRBV9 and J usage is TRBJ1-6; 9 nucleotides line up with TRBD1. This CDR3 has 16 amino acids. Germline V gene data show CDR1 as SGDLS and CDR2 as YYNGEE. V trimming: 3 bases; J trimming: 11 bases; junction bases outside the gene matches: 12.

The genes are TRBV6-1 and TRBJ2-7, with a weak D call TRBD2 (5 bases). The CDR3 is made up of 13 amino acids. From germline, CDR1 is MNHNS and CDR2 SASEGT. V shed 6 bases and J shed 0 bases, with 9 bases lying between them. The CDR3 sequence: CASRFRDSYEQYF. CDR3 coding DNA: TGTGCCAGCAGATTCCGGGACTCCTACGAGCAGTACTTC.

This clonotype was observed at least ten times. The chain uses TRBV7-2 and TRBJ2-5; D remains unclear. Germline V gene sequence: CDR1 SGHTA, CDR2 FQGNSA. Deletions cut 3 bases from V and 4 bases from J, with 12 bases between. The CDR3 sequence is 14 residues long. CDR3 sequence reads: CASSLARSLETQYF. The CDR3 DNA reads TGTGCCAGCAGCTTGGCCAGGAGCCTAGAGACCCAGTACTTC.

The rearrangement links TRBV4-2 to TRBJ2-2; a weak D match, TRBD1 (5 bases). The germline V gene encodes CDR1 LGHNA and CDR2 YNFKEQ. The ends were cut back, 5 bases at V and 3 bases at J, with 16 bases in the middle. There are 16 residues in the CDR3. In nucleotides, the CDR3 is TGTGCCAGCAGCTTCACAGGAGTTGTCGACACCGGGGAGCTGTTTTTT. Its translation is CASSFTGVVDTGELFF.

This clonotype was counted a few times. This chain's CDR3 is CASSMTGGGEGYTF. CDR3 bases: TGTGCCAGCAGCATGACAGGGGGAGGAGAAGGCTACACCTTC. The chain uses TRBV6-4 and TRBJ1-2, with 9 positions matching TRBD1. V lost 6 bases to trimming and J lost 8 bases; unmatched junction nucleotides: 10. CDR3 length equals 14 residues. Germline V lookup: CDR1 MRHNA, CDR2 SNTAGT.

The gene calls are TRBV13 and TRBJ2-1; D is undetermined. Trimming cost V 8 bases and J 7 bases, with 12 bases left between them. Germline V CDR1 and CDR2: PRHDT, FYEKMQ (reference sequence). This CDR3 contains 12 residues. This CDR3 reads CASGLRRNEQFF. DNA for the CDR3: TGTGCCAGCGGGCTACGGCGGAATGAGCAGTTCTTC.

The chain carries TRBV6-2 or TRBV6-3 and TRBJ1-1; TRBD1 matches 8 bases. Germline V gene lookup returns CDR1 MNHEY and CDR2 SVGEGT. Trimming cost V 6 bases and J 11 bases; bases outside gene matches: 11. The CDR3 spans 13 residues. The CDR3 loop is CASSPNTGGWAFF. The CDR3 region has the DNA TGTGCCAGCAGCCCGAATACAGGGGGTTGGGCTTTCTTT.

This clonotype has just one count. The chain recombines TRBV6-9 with TRBJ1-5, with 8 bases matching TRBD1. CDR3 size: 16 residues. After removal of 6 bases from V and 4 bases from J, the junction contained 11 bases not matched to a gene. Germline CDR1 and CDR2: MNHGY and SVAAGI. The CDR3 is CASSHSGTGANQPQHF. The CDR3 coding sequence is TGTGCCAGCAGCCATTCGGGGACAGGTGCAAATCAGCCCCAGCATTTT.

This clonotype has at least ten counts. The gene calls are TRBV6-1 and TRBJ1-1; no clear D gene. Germline V gives CDR1 MNHNS, CDR2 SASEGT. V lost 2 bases to trimming and J lost 0 bases, with 16 bases between them. This CDR3 has 17 amino acids. DNA for the CDR3: TGTGCCAGCAGTGAAAAGGGCAGGAGGGCTTTGAACACTGAAGCTTTCTTT. Translating it yields CASSEKGRRALNTEAFF.

This chain links TRBV19 with TRBJ2-7; 9 bases align to TRBD1. Germline trimming cut 5 bases from V and 4 bases from J; bases unmatched to any gene: 21. CDR1 is LNHDA and CDR2 is SQIVND in the germline V gene (reference sequence). The CDR3 sequence is 19 residues long. The chain's CDR3 is CASSFPRNIPGQGSYEQYF. For the CDR3, the DNA is TGTGCCAGTAGTTTCCCACGCAATATTCCGGGACAGGGCTCTTACGAGCAGTACTTC. The full variable domain, in which reference TRBV19 and TRBJ2-7 provide the parts outside the CDR3, is DGGITQSPKYLFRKEGQNVTLSCEQNLNHDAMYWYRQDPGQGLRLIYYSQIVNDFQKGDIAEGYSVSREKKESFPLTVTSAQKNPTAFYLCASSFPRNIPGQGSYEQYFGPGTRLTVT.